Below are 6 T cell receptor beta chains sequenced from a single sample in a study of vaccination and CD4 T cells after COVID-19. Specified treatment: roughly 11-day PBMC culture with coronavirus spike peptide pools or control peptides (ViraFEST assay). The antigens these receptors bind are not known. Cultured CD4+ T cell DNA was sequenced using the Oncomine TCR Beta short-read assay. TCRdb re-derived calls from the PCR reads in MiXCR, one entry per CDR3 protein. The sample has about 15,000 distinct CDR3 sequences, about 60% seen once; the top ten hold 16%. Sequenced material: CD4+ T cells from blood, cultured in vitro. The receptors come from a human donor who had recovered from COVID-19.

The CDR3 protein is CASSPGQGPYSGNTIYF. DNA for the CDR3: TGTGCCAGCAGCCCCGGACAGGGGCCGTACTCTGGAAACACCATATATTTT. The V call is TRBV7-9, the J call TRBJ1-3; TRBD1 aligns across 9 bases. The length of the CDR3 is 17 residues. The trim removed 5 bases at V and 0 bases at J, leaving 8 bases unmatched. Germline V gene sequence: CDR1 SEHNR, CDR2 FQNEAQ (reference sequence).

The chain combines TRBV7-9 with TRBJ1-6; D may be TRBD1 (6 bases). Germline CDR1 is SEHNR and CDR2 is FQNEAQ (reference sequence). V gave up 5 bases and J gave up 6 bases, with 11 bases separating them. The CDR3 covers 14 residues. The CDR3 spells CASSPDSLNSPLHF. The DNA of the CDR3 is TGTGCCAGCAGCCCGGACAGTCTTAATTCACCCCTCCACTTT.

This clonotype was counted a few times. The V gene is TRBV7-9, the J gene TRBJ1-4; a possible D gene is TRBD1 (5 bases). The V end lost 1 base, the J end lost 8 bases, and 11 bases lay between the germline ends. The CDR3 contains 14 residues. Germline V lookup: CDR1 SEHNR, CDR2 FQNEAQ (reference sequence). DNA of the CDR3: TGTGCCAGCAGCTTAGTTGGGACGTCCGAAAAACTGTTTTTT. It is translated as CASSLVGTSEKLFF.

This clonotype was observed a single time. The V and J genes are TRBV6-2 or TRBV6-3 and TRBJ2-2; D remains ambiguous. CDR1 and CDR2 (germline): MNHEY, SVGEGT. Trimming removed 1 base at V and 7 bases at J, with 10 bases between. This CDR3 is 14 amino acids long. The CDR3 DNA reads as TGTGCCAGCAGTTACTGGGCGTGGGGCGGGGAGCTGTTTTTT. Translation: CASSYWAWGGELFF.

This chain uses TRBV7-3 with TRBJ1-1; D is uncertain. This CDR3 is built from 14 residues. V shed 5 bases and J shed 4 bases, with 14 bases lying between them. CDR1 is SGHTA, CDR2 FQGTGA, per germline. The CDR3 nucleotides are TGTGCCAGCAGCCCCTCCCCCCAGGCCACTGAAGCTTTCTTT. Protein: CASSPSPQATEAFF.

CDR3 nucleotide sequence: TGTGCCTGGAGTGATAATAGCAATCAGCCCCAGCATTTT. This codes for CAWSDNSNQPQHF. The chain employs TRBV30 and TRBJ1-5; D remains unclear. CDR1 and CDR2 from the germline V gene are GTSNPN and SVGIG (reference sequence). V lost 1 base and J 0 bases, leaving 4 bases between the germline ends. CDR3 length equals 13 residues.